The source of this T cell receptor (beta chain) is a study of response to subunit inactivated influenza vaccine. The CDR3 has 14 amino acids. Looked up from germline, CDR1 is SGHVS and CDR2 is FQNEAQ. The ends were cut back, 5 bases at V and 2 bases at J, with 12 bases in the middle. TCRdb re-called the RT-PCR reads through MiXCR, storing one row per CDR3 protein. The sample includes about 650,000 distinct CDR3 sequences, 12% to 15% of them seen just once. The chain links TRBV7-8 to TRBJ2-5; a possible D gene is TRBD2 (5 bases). The sequencing here drew on PBMCs from blood, taken around 14 days before vaccination. This receptor was taken from a man aged 45-60 years who received an inactivated influenza vaccine. CDR3 bases: TGTGCCAGCAGCCCGCGGGCAGCTCAAGAGACCCAGTACTTC. Encoded protein: CASSPRAAQETQYF.